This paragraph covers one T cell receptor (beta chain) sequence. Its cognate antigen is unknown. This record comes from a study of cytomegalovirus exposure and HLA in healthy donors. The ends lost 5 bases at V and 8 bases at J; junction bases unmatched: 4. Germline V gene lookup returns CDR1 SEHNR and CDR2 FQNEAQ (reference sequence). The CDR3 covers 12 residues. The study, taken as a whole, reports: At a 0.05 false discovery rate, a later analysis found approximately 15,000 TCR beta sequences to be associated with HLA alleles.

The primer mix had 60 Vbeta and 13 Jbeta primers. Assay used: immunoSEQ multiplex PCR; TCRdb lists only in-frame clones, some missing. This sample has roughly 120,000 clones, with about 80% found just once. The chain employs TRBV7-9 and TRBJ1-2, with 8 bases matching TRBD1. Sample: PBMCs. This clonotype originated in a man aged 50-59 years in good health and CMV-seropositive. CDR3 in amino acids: CASSPTGVGYTF. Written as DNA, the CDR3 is TGTGCCAGCAGCCCGACAGGGGTAGGCTACACCTTC.